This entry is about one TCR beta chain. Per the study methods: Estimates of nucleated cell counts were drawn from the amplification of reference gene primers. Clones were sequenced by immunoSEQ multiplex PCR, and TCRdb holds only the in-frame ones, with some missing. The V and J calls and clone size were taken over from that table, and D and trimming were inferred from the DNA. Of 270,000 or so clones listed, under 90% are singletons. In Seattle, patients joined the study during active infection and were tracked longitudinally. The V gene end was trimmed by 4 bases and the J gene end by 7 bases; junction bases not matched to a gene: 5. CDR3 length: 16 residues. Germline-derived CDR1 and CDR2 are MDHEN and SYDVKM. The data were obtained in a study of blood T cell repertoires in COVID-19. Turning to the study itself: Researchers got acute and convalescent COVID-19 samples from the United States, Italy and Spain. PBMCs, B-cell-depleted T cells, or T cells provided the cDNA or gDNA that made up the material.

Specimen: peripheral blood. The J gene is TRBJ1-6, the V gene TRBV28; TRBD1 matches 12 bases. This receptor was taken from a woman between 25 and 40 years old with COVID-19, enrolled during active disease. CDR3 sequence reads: CASSSPGQGANSPLHF. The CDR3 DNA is TGTGCCAGCAGTTCACCGGGACAGGGGGCGAATTCACCCCTCCACTTT.